The 21 T cell receptor beta chains below all came from one sample that was sequenced in a study of blood T cell repertoires in COVID-19. Repertoires were generated with immunoSEQ multiplex PCR, while TCRdb's copy carries only in-frame clones and drops some. The table records roughly 60,000 clones, 70% to 85% of them present only once. Sequencing was done on a sample of peripheral blood. These receptors came from a man in his fifties or sixties with acute or convalescent COVID-19.

This sequence joins TRBV21-1 and TRBJ2-5; TRBD1 is taken as the D call from the table, unchecked against the DNA. TRBV21-1 is a pseudogene segment. This CDR3 is built from 17 residues. For the CDR3, the DNA is TGTGCCAGCATTGGTGTCGTCGAGACAGGGGGGGAAGAGACCCAGTACTTC. Amino acid sequence: CASIGVVETGGEETQYF.

This CDR3 reads CASSFGDSYGYTF. In DNA, the CDR3 is TGCGCCAGCAGCTTCGGGGATTCCTATGGCTACACCTTC. V and J are TRBV5-1 and TRBJ1-2; D ambiguous. The CDR3 covers 13 residues. Germline CDR1 and CDR2: SGHRS and YFSETQ. Deletions cut 2 bases from V and 4 bases from J, with 9 bases between.

This clone was seen more than once but under ten times. The rearrangement joins TRBV15 to TRBJ1-1; no reliable D call. V was trimmed by 4 bases and J by 5 bases, leaving 11 bases between them. This CDR3 spans 13 amino acids. Germline V gene lookup returns CDR1 LNHNV and CDR2 YYDKDF (reference sequence). CDR3 in DNA: TGTGCCACCAGCATAACGGGAGGGACTGAAGCTTTCTTT. Translated: CATSITGGTEAFF.

The chain joins TRBV7-3 to TRBJ2-1; 9 positions agree with TRBD2. With 5 bases clipped from V and 4 bases from J, the junction kept 6 bases outside the gene matches. The germline gives CDR1 SGHTA, CDR2 FQGTGA. This CDR3 comprises 15 residues. The CDR3 sequence: CASSPTAGGYNEQFF. CDR3 nucleotides: TGTGCCAGCAGCCCGACAGCGGGGGGTTACAATGAGCAGTTCTTC. The variable domain in full, completed from reference TRBV7-3 and TRBJ2-1, reads GAGVSQTPSNKVTEKGKYVELRCDPISGHTALYWYRQSLGQGPEFLIYFQGTGAADDSGLPNDRFFAVRPEGSVSTLKIQRTERGDSAVYLCASSPTAGGYNEQFFGPGTRLTVL.

The chain couples TRBV11-2 to TRBJ1-4; D is ambiguous. Germline-derived CDR1 and CDR2 are SGHAT and FQNNGV. The CDR3 covers 15 residues. The ends were cut back, 1 base at V and 7 bases at J, with 13 bases in the middle. The CDR3: CASSLGSFNGEKLFF. The DNA for the CDR3 is TGTGCCAGCAGCTTAGGGTCCTTTAACGGTGAAAAACTGTTTTTT. The whole variable domain, remainder taken from reference TRBV11-2 and TRBJ1-4, is EAGVAQSPRYKIIEKRQSVAFWCNPISGHATLYWYQQILGQGPKLLIQFQNNGVVDDSQLPKDRFSAERLKGVDSTLKIQPAKLEDSAVYLCASSLGSFNGEKLFFGSGTQLSVL.

The chain is built from TRBV7-8 and TRBJ1-4; the match to TRBD1 covers 7 bases. J was trimmed by 4 bases and V by 2 bases; bases with no gene match: 4. Looked up from germline, CDR1 is SGHVS and CDR2 is FQNEAQ. The CDR3 is 15 amino acids. CDR3 sequence reads: CASSLWTGDNEKLFF. The CDR3 DNA sequence: TGTGCCAGCAGCTTATGGACAGGCGATAATGAAAAACTGTTTTTT. Together with reference TRBV7-8 and TRBJ1-4, the CDR3 gives the full variable domain: GAGVSQSPRYKVAKRGQDVALRCDPISGHVSLFWYQQALGQGPEFLTYFQNEAQLDKSGLPSDRFFAERPEGSVSTLKIQRTQQEDSAVYLCASSLWTGDNEKLFFGSGTQLSVL.

The chain joins TRBV29-1 to TRBJ2-7; 10 bases fit TRBD2. The germline V gene has CDR1 SQVTM and CDR2 ANQGSEA. This CDR3 comprises 14 residues. Losses at the gene ends were 8 bases for V and 0 bases for J; bases not matched to a gene: 7. In nucleotides, the CDR3 is TGCAGCCCCCGTAGCGGGGGGCCCTCCTACGAGCAGTACTTC. It translates to CSPRSGGPSYEQYF.

V gene TRBV2 combines with J gene TRBJ1-1, with no clear D. V shed 11 bases and J shed 1 base, with 14 bases lying between them. The CDR3 is 13 residues long. Per the germline V gene, CDR1 is SNHLY and CDR2 is FYNNEI. The CDR3 spells CAGQRQWNTEAFF. CDR3 sequence (DNA): TGTGCCGGTCAGAGGCAGTGGAACACTGAAGCTTTCTTT.

The chain is built from TRBV19 and TRBJ2-7; 8 bases match TRBD1. The germline V gene has CDR1 LNHDA and CDR2 SQIVND (reference sequence). V lost 5 bases and J lost 7; bases outside the gene matches: 7. CDR3 length equals 13 residues. The CDR3 region has the DNA TGTGCCAGTAGTCAGGGGGCGAATGGTGAGCAGTACTTC. It encodes CASSQGANGEQYF. The full variable domain, with the rest looked up from reference TRBV19 and TRBJ2-7, is DGGITQSPKYLFRKEGQNVTLSCEQNLNHDAMYWYRQDPGQGLRLIYYSQIVNDFQKGDIAEGYSVSREKKESFPLTVTSAQKNPTAFYLCASSQGANGEQYFGPGTRLTVT.

The sample holds one count of this clone. This chain links TRBV18 with TRBJ1-5, with D perhaps TRBD1 (6 bases). The germline gives CDR1 KGHSH, CDR2 LQKENI. The CDR3 is made up of 13 amino acids. Trimming shortened V by 1 base and J by 7 bases, and 8 bases separated the two germline ends. The DNA for the CDR3 is TGTGCCAGCTCACCACAGGGGGACCAGCCCCAGCATTTT. Protein sequence: CASSPQGDQPQHF. The whole variable domain, filled in from reference TRBV18 and TRBJ1-5, reads NAGVMQNPRHLVRRRGQEARLRCSPMKGHSHVYWYRQLPEEGLKFMVYLQKENIIDESGMPKERFSAEFPKEGPSILRIQQVVRGDSAAYFCASSPQGDQPQHFGDGTRLSIL.

This chain connects TRBV11-2 to TRBJ2-5; D perhaps matches TRBD2 (6 bases). V lost 5 bases to trimming and J lost 4 bases, with 11 bases between them. Germline V CDR1 and CDR2: SGHAT, FQNNGV. The CDR3 contains 13 residues. The CDR3 loop reads CASSHPGGETQYF. The CDR3, as DNA: TGTGCCAGCAGCCACCCCGGGGGAGAGACCCAGTACTTC. Together with reference TRBV11-2 and TRBJ2-5, the CDR3 gives the full variable domain: EAGVAQSPRYKIIEKRQSVAFWCNPISGHATLYWYQQILGQGPKLLIQFQNNGVVDDSQLPKDRFSAERLKGVDSTLKIQPAKLEDSAVYLCASSHPGGETQYFGPGTRLLVL.

The V call is TRBV27, the J call TRBJ1-6; 11 bases align to TRBD1. This CDR3 has 15 amino acids. Looked up from germline, CDR1 is MNHEY and CDR2 is SMNVEV (reference sequence). V was clipped by 4 bases and J by 8 bases; unmatched bases: 4. The CDR3 is CASSYGTGGDSPLHF. CDR3 coding DNA: TGTGCCAGCAGTTACGGGACAGGGGGGGATTCACCCCTCCACTTT.

The chain carries TRBV10-2 and TRBJ1-5; D ambiguous. V lost 3 bases, J lost 6 bases, and 12 bases lay in between. The germline gives CDR1 WSHSY, CDR2 SAAADI. The CDR3 is made up of 14 amino acids. CDR3 amino acids: CASSEGWEGQPQHF. The CDR3 DNA reads TGCGCCAGCAGTGAAGGGTGGGAGGGTCAGCCCCAGCATTTT.

The chain combines TRBV9 with TRBJ1-1; TRBD1 is a possible D gene (5 bases). V lost 0 bases, J lost 2 bases, and 8 bases lay in between. CDR1 is SGDLS, CDR2 YYNGEE, per germline. The CDR3 consists of 14 residues. The CDR3 DNA reads as TGTGCCAGCAGCGTAGGACAGCCTAACACTGAAGCTTTCTTT. This encodes CASSVGQPNTEAFF.

The chain employs TRBV5-1 and TRBJ2-5; 10 positions match TRBD2. After removal of 2 bases from V and 1 base from J, the junction contained 14 bases not matched to a gene. The CDR3 has 19 residues. The germline CDR1 and CDR2 sequences are SGHRS and YFSETQ. The CDR3 DNA reads as TGCGCCAGCAGCTTACCCTCGAGCGGGGGGGTCCTCCTCCAAGAGACCCAGTACTTC. Its protein is CASSLPSSGGVLLQETQYF. The full variable domain, with the rest looked up from reference TRBV5-1 and TRBJ2-5, is KAGVTQTPRYLIKTRGQQVTLSCSPISGHRSVSWYQQTPGQGLQFLFEYFSETQRNKGNFPGRFSGRQFSNSRSEMNVSTLELGDSALYLCASSLPSSGGVLLQETQYFGPGTRLLVL.

The rearrangement uses TRBV4-1 and TRBJ1-2; D ambiguous. CDR1 MGHRA and CDR2 YSYEKL come from the germline V gene. CDR3 length equals 15 residues. V lost 4 bases and J 0 bases, leaving 12 bases between the germline ends. CDR3 residues: CASSRSENSNYGYTF. CDR3 nucleotides: TGCGCCAGCAGCCGTTCTGAGAACTCTAACTATGGCTACACCTTC.

This clone was seen a single time. The gene calls are TRBV30 and TRBJ1-2, with D possibly being TRBD1 (6 bases). The ends were cut back, 0 bases at V and 6 bases at J, with 17 bases in the middle. The CDR3 has 15 amino acids. CDR1 and CDR2 (germline): GTSNPN, SVGIG (reference sequence). CDR3 sequence (DNA): TGTGCCTGGAGTGTGATTACAGGGACGACGGATGGCTACACCTTC. Its translation is CAWSVITGTTDGYTF.

This chain connects TRBV4-1 to TRBJ1-2, with 8 bases identical to TRBD1. CDR1 MGHRA and CDR2 YSYEKL come from the germline V gene. The CDR3 extends over 16 amino acids. The V gene end was trimmed by 3 bases and the J gene end by 2 bases; junction bases not matched to a gene: 8. CDR3 bases: TGCGCCAGCAGCCACATCGACAGGGGAGGAAACTATGGCTACACCTTC. It specifies CASSHIDRGGNYGYTF.

This sequence joins TRBV7-2 and TRBJ2-1; TRBD1 might be the D (5 bases). The CDR3 is 14 amino acids. V was pared by 5 bases and J by 8 bases, with 16 bases between. Germline values: CDR1 SGHTA, CDR2 FQGNSA. The CDR3 is CASSRTRNWDEQFF. CDR3 coding DNA: TGTGCCAGCAGCCGGACAAGGAATTGGGATGAGCAGTTCTTC.

The chain employs TRBV19 and TRBJ1-2, with D possibly TRBD1 on 5 matching bases. The CDR3 runs 14 residues. Germline CDR1 and CDR2: LNHDA and SQIVND (reference sequence). Trimming removed 5 bases from V and 1 base from J, with 11 bases in between. CDR3 sequence: CASSVQGNNYGYTF. In nucleotides, the CDR3 is TGTGCCAGTAGTGTCCAGGGAAATAACTATGGCTACACCTTC.

This clone has only one observation. The chain recombines TRBV30 with TRBJ1-4, with TRBD1 matching over 7 bases. Germline CDR1 is GTSNPN and CDR2 is SVGIG (reference sequence). Losses at the gene ends were 2 bases for V and 0 bases for J; bases not matched to a gene: 3. The CDR3 length is 15 residues. The CDR3 sequence: CAWSPGTATNEKLFF. The CDR3 DNA reads TGTGCCTGGAGTCCCGGGACAGCAACTAATGAAAAACTGTTTTTT.